This TCR beta chain was obtained from a study of T cells after yellow fever vaccination. Study-wide background: Where fractions had low cell numbers, libraries were prepared from them with the SMART-Seq v4 Ultra Low Input RNA kit.

Per germline, CDR1 SGHRS and CDR2 YFSETQ. V lost 5 bases, J lost 8 bases, and 9 bases stayed unmatched. The CDR3 covers 14 residues. A 5'RACE template-switching step, the method used to make TCR cDNA, added a universal primer site and UMIs. MiXCR, applied by TCRdb to the 5' RACE reads, yields one record per CDR3 protein. The sample lists under 250,000 distinct CDR3 sequences; about 7% were seen once. This clonotype turned up a few times. Its target is unknown. Regarding the study as a whole: At approximately 95% for CD4 and approximately 88% for CD8, most primary-vaccination clones showed up again after the booster.

The chain carries TRBV5-1 and TRBJ2-1, with 8 bases identical to TRBD2. Here the sequenced sample was CD4+ T cells sorted from PBMCs, taken 15 days after the yellow fever booster vaccination. This receptor was identified in a man younger than 40 who received the YFV17D yellow fever vaccine. The CDR3 DNA sequence: TGCGCCAGCAGACCCGGGACTAGTAGTGATGAGCAGTTCTTC. This codes for CASRPGTSSDEQFF.